The 23 T cell receptor beta chains reported below all come from one sample, sequenced in a study of T-cell reconstitution after alpha-beta-depleted transplantation in children (dated by TCRdb to 2016 to 2018). The label giving this sample's treatment or condition can be read as: allogeneic hematopoietic cell transplantation with graft depleted of TCRalphabeta T cells and CD19 B cells. Libraries came from PCR. The sample was run on an Illumina HiSeq 2500. Molecular barcoding was employed in the preparation of TCR libraries, with unique molecular identifiers being used to normalize TCRbeta repertoire quantification. The public sequencing data were trimmed at Q25 with fastp and processed into clonotypes with MiXCR by TCRdb, which kept only in-frame beta chains. A single entry per CDR3 protein holds the most common genes and DNA from its merged rows. Recorded for this sample are about 340,000 distinct CDR3 sequences; under 20% of them occurred a single time. The ten largest clones take up roughly two fifths of the sample.

The source material was PBMCs, mostly from graft donor cells, sampled 360 days after TCRalphabeta/CD19-depleted stem cell transplant. The receptors derive from a male patient aged 2 to 9 who had a stem cell transplant for acute lymphoblastic leukemia, so the T cells may come from the graft donor.

The chain is built from TRBV12-3 or TRBV12-4 and TRBJ2-5; tentative D call: TRBD2 (6 bases). Trimming removed 5 bases from V and 3 bases from J, with 13 bases in between. The CDR3 consists of 14 residues. The CDR3 region is CASSVSGGKETQYF. CDR3 DNA sequence: TGTGCCAGCAGTGTTAGCGGAGGGAAAGAGACCCAGTACTTC.

This chain uses TRBV13 with TRBJ2-5; TRBD1 matches at 7 bases. The CDR3 covers 14 residues. Unmatched junction bases numbered 1, after V lost 0 bases and J lost 3 bases. CDR1 PRHDT and CDR2 FYEKMQ come from the germline V gene (reference sequence). CDR3 residues: CASSLGTGKETQYF. The CDR3 DNA reads as TGTGCCAGCAGCTTAGGGACAGGGAAAGAGACCCAGTACTTC.

This clonotype appeared a few times. V and J are TRBV29-1 and TRBJ2-1, with D hard to call. Germline CDR1 is SQVTM and CDR2 is ANQGSEA. This CDR3 comprises 14 residues. V lost 6 bases and J 0 bases, leaving 12 bases between the germline ends. CDR3 sequence reads: CSVGLVSSYNEQFF. The CDR3 nucleotides read TGCAGCGTGGGCCTGGTATCCTCCTACAATGAGCAGTTCTTC.

This clonotype was seen only a few times. The chain uses TRBV11-2 and TRBJ2-6; tentative D call: TRBD2 (5 bases). V was cut by 5 bases and J by 4 bases, with 12 bases left in between. Germline CDR1 reads SGHAT; CDR2 reads FQNNGV. The CDR3 covers 15 residues. In nucleotides, the CDR3 is TGTGCCAGCAGCCTCTCCCGGAGGGGGGCCAACGTCCTGACTTTC. Its protein product is CASSLSRRGANVLTF.

This clonotype turned up a few times. V gene TRBV25-1 combines with J gene TRBJ2-2; 11 bases line up with TRBD1. Germline-derived CDR1 and CDR2 are MGHDK and SYGVNS. CDR3 length equals 15 residues. Trimming at V came to 5 bases and at J to 6 bases, leaving 5 bases not matched to a gene. The CDR3: CASSSGQGVPGELFF. CDR3 sequence (DNA): TGTGCCAGCAGTTCGGGACAGGGGGTTCCCGGGGAGCTGTTTTTT.

The J gene is TRBJ2-2, the V gene TRBV4-2; D gene uncertain. Germline values: CDR1 LGHNA, CDR2 YNFKEQ. The V end was cut by 1 base, the J end by 2 bases, with 14 bases between. The CDR3 is 17 amino acids. CDR3 in DNA: TGTGCCAGCAGCCAAGGAGGCGGACCGGTCAACACCGGGGAGCTGTTTTTT. This encodes CASSQGGGPVNTGELFF.

This clonotype was found a few times. V is TRBV10-3 and J is TRBJ2-1; possible D gene TRBD1, 7 bases. Trimming took 11 bases from V and 9 from J, leaving 17 bases between them. The germline gives CDR1 ENHRY, CDR2 SYGVKD. The CDR3 has 12 amino acids. The DNA of the CDR3 is TGTGCCGCCCAGGGGGAGGTGGGTGAGCAGTTCTTC. This codes for CAAQGEVGEQFF.

This clonotype was picked up a small number of times. Written as DNA, the CDR3 is TGCGCCAGCAGCCAGTGGGGGGCTCAGAATGAAAAACTGTTTTTT. Amino acid sequence: CASSQWGAQNEKLFF. The V gene is TRBV4-1, the J gene TRBJ1-4; D perhaps matches TRBD1 (6 bases). With 3 bases removed from V and 5 bases from J, the gap between germline ends came to 13 bases. Germline V gene sequence: CDR1 MGHRA, CDR2 YSYEKL. The CDR3 totals 15 residues.

Comment on this clonotype: The junction shows a germline mismatch at one end, possibly a read error. This chain uses TRBV20-1 with TRBJ2-7, with 7 bases fitting TRBD1. The V gene's germline CDR1 is DFQATT and CDR2 SNEGSKA (reference sequence). CDR3 size: 12 residues. The CDR3 is CSATGVIWEQYF. The DNA for the CDR3 is TGCAGCGCTACAGGGGTAATTTGGGAGCAGTACTTC.

J is TRBJ1-5 and V is TRBV20-1, with no clear D. Germline V gives CDR1 DFQATT, CDR2 SNEGSKA (reference sequence). The length of the CDR3 is 13 residues. The V and J ends lost 4 bases and 0 bases respectively, with 7 bases between them. Written as DNA, the CDR3 is TGCAGTGCTATCCGGAATAGCAATCAGCCCCAGCATTTT. The encoded protein is CSAIRNSNQPQHF.

This chain's CDR3 is CASSLLRGTGELFF. The DNA for the CDR3 is TGTGCCAGCAGCTTGTTGCGGGGCACCGGGGAGCTGTTTTTT. The chain is built from TRBV7-8 and TRBJ2-2; the D gene is possibly TRBD2 (6 bases). Germline assignment: CDR1 SGHVS and CDR2 FQNEAQ. Trimming cost V 3 bases and J 4 bases, with 9 bases left between them. The CDR3 sequence is 14 residues long.

This clonotype occurred many times. This chain joins TRBV4-2 and TRBJ2-3; D may be TRBD1 (6 bases). This CDR3 comprises 17 residues. V was cut by 0 bases and J by 4 bases, with 17 bases left in between. The germline gives CDR1 LGHNA, CDR2 YNFKEQ. The CDR3 here is CASSQDSNGRGADTQYF. The CDR3, as DNA: TGTGCCAGCAGCCAAGATAGCAACGGCAGGGGTGCAGATACGCAGTATTTT.

The chain uses TRBV24-1 and TRBJ2-5, with a possible D match to TRBD1 (6 bases). The CDR3 is made up of 15 amino acids. V was shortened by 4 bases and J by 5 bases, with 16 bases between the two germline ends. CDR1 and CDR2 from the germline V gene are KGHDR and SFDVKD. For the CDR3, the DNA is TGTGCCACCAGTGAAACTACAGGGTTTAGGGAGACCCAGTACTTC. Encoded protein: CATSETTGFRETQYF.

The chain combines TRBV5-1 with TRBJ2-7; the match to TRBD1 covers 8 bases. After removal of 3 bases from V and 5 bases from J, the junction contained 13 bases not matched to a gene. This CDR3 has 16 amino acids. Per the germline V gene, CDR1 is SGHRS and CDR2 is YFSETQ. Here the CDR3 DNA reads TGCGCCAGCAGCTCCGACAGGGGACGCAACTACGACGAGCAGTACTTC. It yields the protein CASSSDRGRNYDEQYF.

This clonotype was seen a handful of times. The chain combines TRBV7-6 with TRBJ2-5, with TRBD1 identical over 7 bases. Germline CDR1 reads SGHVS; CDR2 reads FNYEAQ. Unmatched junction bases numbered 4, after V lost 5 bases and J lost 4 bases. The CDR3 length is 13 residues. The CDR3 spells CASSDRAPETQYF. The CDR3 nucleotides are TGTGCCAGCAGCGACAGGGCTCCAGAGACCCAGTACTTC.

This clonotype was seen more than once but under ten times. The chain uses TRBV20-1 and TRBJ2-1; TRBD2 aligns across 11 bases. From germline, CDR1 is DFQATT and CDR2 SNEGSKA (reference sequence). The CDR3 runs 16 residues. With V trimmed by 5 bases and J by 5 bases, 11 bases remained unmatched. The CDR3 spells CSAPGIAGGWNNEQFF. The CDR3 DNA sequence: TGCAGTGCTCCGGGAATAGCGGGAGGGTGGAACAATGAGCAGTTCTTC.

V and J are TRBV12-3 or TRBV12-4 and TRBJ2-5; perhaps TRBD2 as D (5 bases). The V and J ends lost 4 bases and 4 bases respectively, with 16 bases between them. This CDR3 has 15 residues. The CDR3 sequence is CASSSQRLPSETQYF. The CDR3 bases are TGTGCCAGCAGTTCTCAGCGACTACCTTCAGAGACCCAGTACTTC.

The rearrangement joins TRBV6-2 or TRBV6-3 to TRBJ1-1; possible D gene TRBD1, 5 bases. In germline, CDR1 is MNHEY, CDR2 SVGEGT. The V and J ends lost 7 bases and 0 bases respectively, with 12 bases between them. The CDR3 consists of 14 residues. CDR3 sequence reads: CASTRGGMNTEAFF. The CDR3 coding sequence is TGTGCCAGCACGAGGGGTGGAATGAACACTGAAGCTTTCTTT.

The rearrangement joins TRBV12-3 or TRBV12-4 to TRBJ2-1, with D uncertain. The germline V and J ends were trimmed by 2 bases and 2 bases, with 7 bases remaining between them. There are 14 residues in the CDR3. The CDR3 DNA is TGTGCCAGCAGTTTATTGGACCCCTACAATGAGCAGTTCTTC. Amino acid sequence: CASSLLDPYNEQFF.

The CDR3 sequence is CASSFTHDDTQYF. The CDR3 region has the DNA TGTGCCAGCAGTTTTACACACGATGATACGCAGTATTTT. The chain recombines TRBV27 with TRBJ2-3, with D uncertain. The CDR3 runs to 13 residues. V dropped 3 bases and J dropped 6 bases, with 10 bases sitting between them. Germline V CDR1 and CDR2: MNHEY, SMNVEV (reference sequence).

This clonotype has a handful of counts. The J gene is TRBJ1-5, the V gene TRBV20-1; TRBD1 agrees at 9 bases. J was trimmed by 6 bases and V by 3 bases; bases with no gene match: 15. Germline V lookup: CDR1 DFQATT, CDR2 SNEGSKA (reference sequence). The CDR3 loop spans 17 amino acids. This CDR3 is CSASRSPGQGMGQPQHF. CDR3 DNA sequence: TGCAGTGCTAGCCGCTCACCGGGACAGGGAATGGGTCAGCCCCAGCATTTT.

The chain carries TRBV29-1 and TRBJ1-1; D is perhaps TRBD1 (6 bases). The V end lost 5 bases, the J end lost 3 bases, and 16 bases lay between the germline ends. The CDR3 has 14 residues. Germline assignment: CDR1 SQVTM and CDR2 ANQGSEA. The CDR3 region has the DNA TGCAGCGTTAGGGGAGGGGGGATATACACTGAAGCTTTCTTT. Protein product: CSVRGGGIYTEAFF.

This clonotype was counted only a few times. The chain is built from TRBV7-3 and TRBJ2-1, with D possibly called TRBD1 or TRBD2 (5 bases each). Trimming stripped 3 bases from V and 9 bases from J, with 15 bases between. The CDR3 runs 14 residues. Germline V gene sequence: CDR1 SGHTA, CDR2 FQGTGA. This chain's CDR3 is CASSLGVGYAEQFF. CDR3 in DNA: TGTGCCAGCAGCTTGGGGGTAGGGTACGCTGAGCAGTTCTTC.